Included here is one T cell receptor beta chain sequence, with context. The data were obtained in a study of T-cell memory formation after mild COVID-19. On the study more broadly: Across donors, TCR clusters were largely donor specific.

From 5'RACE with constant-segment primers came TCR alpha and TCR beta cDNA libraries that carried sample barcodes and UMIs. TCRdb ran MiXCR on the 5' RACE reads and lists one entry per CDR3 protein. Of hundreds of thousands of distinct CDR3 sequences listed, 20% are singletons. Per germline, CDR1 KGHDR and CDR2 SFDVKD. The trim removed 2 bases at V and 3 bases at J, leaving 1 base unmatched. The CDR3 is 14 amino acids. The receptor was isolated from an adult woman who had mild COVID-19 (a few samples of this study predate the infection). Cell type and time point are not known. V is TRBV24-1 and J is TRBJ1-2; 8 bases line up with TRBD1. Input material: PBMCs or a T cell subset sorted from them (not recorded which). CDR3 nucleotides: TGTGCCACCAGTGATTCAGGGGGCGACTATGGCTACACCTTC. The encoded protein is CATSDSGGDYGYTF.